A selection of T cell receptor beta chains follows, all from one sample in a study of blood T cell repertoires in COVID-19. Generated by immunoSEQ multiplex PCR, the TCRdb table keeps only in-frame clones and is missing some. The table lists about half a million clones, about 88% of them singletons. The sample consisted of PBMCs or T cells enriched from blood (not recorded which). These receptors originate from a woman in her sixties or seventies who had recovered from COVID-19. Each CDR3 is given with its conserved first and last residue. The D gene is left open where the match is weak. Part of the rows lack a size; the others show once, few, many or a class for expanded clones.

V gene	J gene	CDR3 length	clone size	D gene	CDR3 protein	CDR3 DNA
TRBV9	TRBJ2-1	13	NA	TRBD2	CASSVYREGEQFF	TGTGCCAGCAGCGTATATAGGGAGGGTGAGCAGTTCTTC
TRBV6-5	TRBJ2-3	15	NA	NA	CASSLIGGGTDTQYF	TGTGCCAGCAGCCTTATCGGGGGTGGCACAGATACGCAGTATTTT
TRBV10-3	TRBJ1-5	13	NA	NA	CAISEPGNQPQHF	TGTGCCATCAGTGAGCCCGGCAATCAGCCCCAGCATTTT
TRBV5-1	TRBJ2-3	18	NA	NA	CASSLGRVLAGGTDTQYF	TGCGCCAGCAGCTTGGGTCGGGTTCTAGCTGGCGGCACAGATACGCAGTATTTT
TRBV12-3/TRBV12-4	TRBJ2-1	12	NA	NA	CASSSQVNEQFF	TGTGCCAGCAGCTCACAGGTTAATGAGCAGTTCTTC
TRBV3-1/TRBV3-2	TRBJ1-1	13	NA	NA	CASSLKMNTEAFF	TGTGCCAGCAGCCTAAAAATGAACACTGAAGCTTTCTTT
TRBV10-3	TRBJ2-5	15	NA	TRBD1	CAISGQGAGEETQYF	TGTGCCATCAGTGGACAGGGCGCCGGGGAGGAGACCCAGTACTTC
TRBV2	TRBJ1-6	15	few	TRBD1	CASSERGQVTSPLHF	TGTGCCAGCAGTGAAAGGGGACAGGTGACTTCACCCCTCCACTTT
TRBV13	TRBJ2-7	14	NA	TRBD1	CASSQGLDRVEQYF	TGTGCCAGCAGTCAAGGGTTGGACAGGGTCGAGCAGTACTTC
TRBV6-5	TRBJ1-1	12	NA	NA	CPTGTLGTEAFF	TGCCCTACCGGGACACTGGGCACTGAAGCTTTCTTT
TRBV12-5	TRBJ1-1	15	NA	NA	CASGLVFLESTEAFF	TGTGCTAGTGGTTTGGTATTTCTGGAGAGCACTGAAGCTTTCTTT
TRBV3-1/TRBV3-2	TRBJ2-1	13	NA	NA	CASSRRGGNEQFF	TGTGCCAGCAGTCGCCGGGGAGGCAATGAGCAGTTCTTC
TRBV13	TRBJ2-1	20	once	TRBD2	CASSRLRGGRRSSSYNEQFF	TGTGCCAGCAGCCGTTTACGGGGGGGCCGCCGGTCGAGCTCCTACAATGAGCAGTTCTTC
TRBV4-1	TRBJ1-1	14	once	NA	CASSQISRVTEAFF	TGCGCCAGCAGCCAAATCAGCAGGGTCACTGAAGCTTTCTTT
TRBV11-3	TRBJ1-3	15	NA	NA	CASSLGYYSGNTIYF	TGTGCCAGCAGCCTAGGGTACTACTCTGGAAACACCATATATTTT
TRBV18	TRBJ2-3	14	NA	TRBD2	CASSKRGGTDTQYF	TGTGCCAGCTCGAAGCGGGGGGGCACAGATACGCAGTATTTT